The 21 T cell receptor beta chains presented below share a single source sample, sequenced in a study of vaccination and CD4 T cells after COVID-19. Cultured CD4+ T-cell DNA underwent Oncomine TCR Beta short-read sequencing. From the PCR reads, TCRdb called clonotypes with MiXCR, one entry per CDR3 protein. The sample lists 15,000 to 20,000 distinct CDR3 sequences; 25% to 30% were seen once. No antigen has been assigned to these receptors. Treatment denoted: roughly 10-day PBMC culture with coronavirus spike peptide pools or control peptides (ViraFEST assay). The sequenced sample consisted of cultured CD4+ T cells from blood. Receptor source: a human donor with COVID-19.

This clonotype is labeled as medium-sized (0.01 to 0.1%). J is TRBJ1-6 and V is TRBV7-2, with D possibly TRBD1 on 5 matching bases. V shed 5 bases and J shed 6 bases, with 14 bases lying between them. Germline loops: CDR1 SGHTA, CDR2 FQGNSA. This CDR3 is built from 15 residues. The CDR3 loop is CASSPPGRTNSPLHF. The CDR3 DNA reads TGTGCCAGCAGCCCCCCGGGACGTACTAATTCACCCCTCCACTTT.

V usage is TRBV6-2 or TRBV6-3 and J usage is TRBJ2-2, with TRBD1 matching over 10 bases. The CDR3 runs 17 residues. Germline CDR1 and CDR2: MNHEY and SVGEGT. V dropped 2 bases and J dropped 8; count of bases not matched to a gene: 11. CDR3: CASSYRTGGFVEGELFF. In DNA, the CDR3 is TGTGCCAGCAGTTACCGGACAGGGGGGTTTGTGGAGGGGGAGCTGTTTTTT.

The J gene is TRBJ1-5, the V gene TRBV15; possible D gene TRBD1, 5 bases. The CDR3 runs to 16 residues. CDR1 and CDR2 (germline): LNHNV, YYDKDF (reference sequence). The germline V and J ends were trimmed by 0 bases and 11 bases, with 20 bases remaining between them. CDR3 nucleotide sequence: TGTGCCACCAGCAGAGATCATGTAGGGACGGTTTTCGCCCAGCATTTT. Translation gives CATSRDHVGTVFAQHF.

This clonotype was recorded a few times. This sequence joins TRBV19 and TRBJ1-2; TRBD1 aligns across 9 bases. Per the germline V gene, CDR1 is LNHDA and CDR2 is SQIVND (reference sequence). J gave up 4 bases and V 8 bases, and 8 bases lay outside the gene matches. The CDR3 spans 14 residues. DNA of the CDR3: TGTGCCAGTGGAGACAGGGGGGAAGTCTATGGCTACACCTTC. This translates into CASGDRGEVYGYTF.

The CDR3 here is CASSLTAPSDTQYF. CDR3 DNA sequence: TGTGCCAGCTCCCTTACTGCCCCCTCTGATACGCAGTATTTT. The chain uses TRBV9 and TRBJ2-3; D is ambiguous. Germline CDR1 reads SGDLS; CDR2 reads YYNGEE. V was cut by 7 bases and J by 6 bases, with 18 bases left in between. The length of the CDR3 is 14 residues.

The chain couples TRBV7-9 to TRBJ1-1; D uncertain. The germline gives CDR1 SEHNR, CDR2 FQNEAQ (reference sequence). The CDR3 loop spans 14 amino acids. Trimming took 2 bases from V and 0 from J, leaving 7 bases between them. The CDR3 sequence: CASSLSGMNTEAFF. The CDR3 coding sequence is TGTGCCAGCAGCTTATCAGGCATGAACACTGAAGCTTTCTTT.

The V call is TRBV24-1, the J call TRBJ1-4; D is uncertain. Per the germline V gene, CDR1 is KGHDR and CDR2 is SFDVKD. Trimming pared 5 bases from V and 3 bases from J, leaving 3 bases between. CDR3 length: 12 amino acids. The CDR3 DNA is TGTGCCACCAGTGCCCCTAATGAAAAACTGTTTTTT. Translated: CATSAPNEKLFF.

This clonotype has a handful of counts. CDR3 nucleotide sequence: TGCGCCAGCAGCTTGGCCGGGACAGGGGGGGAGACCCAGTACTTC. It is translated as CASSLAGTGGETQYF. The V and J genes are TRBV5-1 and TRBJ2-5; 11 positions match TRBD1. From germline, CDR1 is SGHRS and CDR2 YFSETQ. V shed 0 bases, J shed 5 bases, and the junction held 3 bases outside the gene matches. This CDR3 is 15 amino acids long.

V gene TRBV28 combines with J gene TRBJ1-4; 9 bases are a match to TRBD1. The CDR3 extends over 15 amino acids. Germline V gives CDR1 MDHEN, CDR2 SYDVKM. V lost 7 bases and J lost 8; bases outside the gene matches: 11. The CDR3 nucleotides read TGTGCCAGCAATTTGGGACAGGGAATAGGGGAAAAACTGTTTTTT. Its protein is CASNLGQGIGEKLFF.

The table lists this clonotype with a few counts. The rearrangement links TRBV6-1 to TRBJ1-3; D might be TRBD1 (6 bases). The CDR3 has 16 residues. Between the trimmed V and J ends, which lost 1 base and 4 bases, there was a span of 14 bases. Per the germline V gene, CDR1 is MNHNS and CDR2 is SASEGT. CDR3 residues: CASSEVSSGAGNTIYF. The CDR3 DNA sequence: TGTGCCAGCAGTGAAGTATCGTCAGGGGCAGGAAACACCATATATTTT.

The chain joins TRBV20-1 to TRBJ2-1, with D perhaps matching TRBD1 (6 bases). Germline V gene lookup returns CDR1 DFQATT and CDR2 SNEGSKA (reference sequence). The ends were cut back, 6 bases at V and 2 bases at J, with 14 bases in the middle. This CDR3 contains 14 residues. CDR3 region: CSAPGQPTYNEQFF. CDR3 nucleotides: TGCAGTGCGCCGGGACAACCGACCTACAATGAGCAGTTCTTC.

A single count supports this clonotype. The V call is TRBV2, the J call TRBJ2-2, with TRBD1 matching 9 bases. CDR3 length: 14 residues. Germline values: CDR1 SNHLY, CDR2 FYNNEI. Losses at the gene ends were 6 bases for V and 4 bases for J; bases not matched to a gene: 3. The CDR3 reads CASRQGAGTGELFF. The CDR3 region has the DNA TGTGCCAGCAGACAGGGGGCGGGCACCGGGGAGCTGTTTTTT.

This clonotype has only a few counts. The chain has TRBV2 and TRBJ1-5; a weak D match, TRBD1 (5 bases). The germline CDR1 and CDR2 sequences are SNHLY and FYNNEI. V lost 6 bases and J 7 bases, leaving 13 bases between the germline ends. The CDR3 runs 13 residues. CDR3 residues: CASSSTESQPQHF. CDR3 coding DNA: TGTGCCAGCAGCTCGACAGAGTCACAGCCCCAGCATTTT.

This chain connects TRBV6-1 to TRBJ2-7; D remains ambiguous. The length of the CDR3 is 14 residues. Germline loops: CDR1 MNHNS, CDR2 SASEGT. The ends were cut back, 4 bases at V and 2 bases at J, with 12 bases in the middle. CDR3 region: CASSAPGRAYEQYF. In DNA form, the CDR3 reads TGTGCCAGCAGTGCCCCTGGACGGGCCTACGAGCAGTACTTC.

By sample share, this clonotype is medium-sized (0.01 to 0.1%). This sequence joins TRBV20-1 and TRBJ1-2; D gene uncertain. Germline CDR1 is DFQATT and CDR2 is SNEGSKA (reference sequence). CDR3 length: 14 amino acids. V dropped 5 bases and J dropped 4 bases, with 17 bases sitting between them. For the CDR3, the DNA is TGCAGTGCTTCTTACGGTCAGAGGGCCTATGGCTACACCTTC. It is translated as CSASYGQRAYGYTF.

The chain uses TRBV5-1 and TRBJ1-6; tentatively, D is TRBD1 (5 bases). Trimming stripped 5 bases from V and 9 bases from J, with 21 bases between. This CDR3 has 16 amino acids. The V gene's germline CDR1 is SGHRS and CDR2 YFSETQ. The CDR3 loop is CASRMGPDPGASPLHF. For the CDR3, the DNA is TGCGCCAGCAGGATGGGTCCGGACCCCGGGGCTTCACCCCTCCACTTT.

The CDR3 DNA follows: TGCAGCGCTGGGACAGGGAACACTGAAGCTTTCTTT. It encodes CSAGTGNTEAFF. The V call is TRBV29-1, the J call TRBJ1-1, with 8 bases aligning to TRBD1. V dropped 7 bases and J dropped 1; count of bases not matched to a gene: 2. The CDR3 length is 12 residues. Per germline, CDR1 SQVTM and CDR2 ANQGSEA.

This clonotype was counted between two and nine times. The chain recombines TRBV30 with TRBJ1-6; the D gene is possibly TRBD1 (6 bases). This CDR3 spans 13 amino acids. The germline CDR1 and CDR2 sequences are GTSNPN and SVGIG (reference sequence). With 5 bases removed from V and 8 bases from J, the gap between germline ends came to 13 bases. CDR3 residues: CAWRQGLDSPLHF. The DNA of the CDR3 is TGTGCCTGGCGGCAGGGGCTGGATTCACCCCTCCACTTT.

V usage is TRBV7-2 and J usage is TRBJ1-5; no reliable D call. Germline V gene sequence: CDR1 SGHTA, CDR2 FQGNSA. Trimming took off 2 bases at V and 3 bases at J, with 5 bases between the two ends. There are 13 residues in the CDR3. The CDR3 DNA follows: TGTGCCAGCAGCTTAATTGACAATCAGCCCCAGCATTTT. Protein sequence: CASSLIDNQPQHF.

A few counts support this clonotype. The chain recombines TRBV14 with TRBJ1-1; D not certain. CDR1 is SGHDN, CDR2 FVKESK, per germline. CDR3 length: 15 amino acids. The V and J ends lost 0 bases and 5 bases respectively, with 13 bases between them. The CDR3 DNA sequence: TGTGCCAGCAGCCAAGAAAGTGCCCTACTGACTGAAGCTTTCTTT. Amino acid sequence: CASSQESALLTEAFF.

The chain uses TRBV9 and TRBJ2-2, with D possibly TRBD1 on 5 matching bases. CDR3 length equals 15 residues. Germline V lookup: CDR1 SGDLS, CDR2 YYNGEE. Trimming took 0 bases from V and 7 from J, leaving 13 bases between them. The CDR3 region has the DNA TGTGCCAGCAGCGTAGGGGGCGCGGCGAGCGGGGAGCTGTTTTTT. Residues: CASSVGGAASGELFF.